Listed here are 29 T cell receptor beta chains from one sample, sequenced in a study of metastatic and nonmetastatic thyroid tumors. Via MiXCR, TCRdb re-called the PCR reads. The sample yields 30,000 to 40,000 clones, 35% seen once. Every patient underwent thyroid surgery untreated. Sample: tumor tissue. Receptor source: a female donor with papillary thyroid cancer or a benign thyroid nodule (not recorded which). Some clones in this sample may be carry-over from other donors' samples.

This clone has ten or more counts. The chain recombines TRBV19 with TRBJ2-1; D may be TRBD2 (5 bases). The CDR3 is 12 amino acids. The V end lost 3 bases, the J end lost 7 bases, and 7 bases lay between the germline ends. Looked up from germline, CDR1 is LNHDA and CDR2 is SQIVND (reference sequence). Here the CDR3 DNA reads TGTGCCAGTAGTATGAGAGGGAATGAGCAGTTCTTC. Protein product: CASSMRGNEQFF.

By share, this clone ranks as medium-sized. DNA for the CDR3: TGTGCCATCAGTGAGTCGATGGGAGGAAGCAATCAGCCCCAGCATTTT. It specifies CAISESMGGSNQPQHF. This chain uses TRBV10-3 with TRBJ1-5; D ambiguous. Germline-derived CDR1 and CDR2 are ENHRY and SYGVKD. This CDR3 contains 16 residues. V shed 0 bases and J shed 1 base, with 10 bases lying between them.

The chain couples TRBV27 to TRBJ2-7; D perhaps matches TRBD2 (5 bases). CDR3 length: 16 amino acids. With 4 bases removed from V and 0 bases from J, the gap between germline ends came to 16 bases. CDR1 is MNHEY, CDR2 SMNVEV, per germline (reference sequence). CDR3 amino acids: CASSYGPRELSYEQYF. In nucleotides, the CDR3 is TGTGCCAGCAGTTATGGACCAAGGGAGCTCTCCTACGAGCAGTACTTC.

This clone was seen a handful of times. V is TRBV28 and J is TRBJ2-1; unclear D gene. The CDR3 has 11 residues. Germline CDR1 MDHEN, CDR2 SYDVKM. Trimming removed 4 bases at V and 15 bases at J, with 13 bases between. The CDR3 is CASSSPKSRFF. In DNA, the CDR3 is TGTGCCAGCAGTTCCCCCAAGTCGCGGTTCTTC.

This clone has more than one count but fewer than ten. This rearrangement joins TRBV28 to TRBJ1-5, with 12 positions matching TRBD1. Germline CDR1 MDHEN, CDR2 SYDVKM. CDR3 length: 18 amino acids. The J segment lost 6 bases and the V segment lost 3 bases, leaving 12 bases of the junction unmatched. CDR3 in DNA: TGTGCCAGCAGTTTGCGGCTCCGGGACAGGGGGCTCCGTCAGCCCCAGCATTTT. It specifies CASSLRLRDRGLRQPQHF.

The table lists this clone with a few counts. The rearrangement joins TRBV28 to TRBJ2-7, with D possibly matching TRBD1 (5 bases). The germline V and J ends were trimmed by 6 bases and 6 bases, with 12 bases remaining between them. This CDR3 spans 12 amino acids. Looked up from germline, CDR1 is MDHEN and CDR2 is SYDVKM. CDR3 amino acids: CASRGLGREQYF. The DNA of the CDR3 is TGTGCCAGCAGGGGTTTGGGGCGCGAGCAGTACTTC.

The chain is built from TRBV5-1 and TRBJ2-1; D is perhaps TRBD2 (6 bases). The germline CDR1 and CDR2 sequences are SGHRS and YFSETQ. V lost 8 bases and J lost 7, with 10 bases in between. The CDR3 loop spans 11 amino acids. The CDR3 DNA is TGCGCCAGTAACGGGGGAAATGAGCAGTTCTTC. Amino acid sequence: CASNGGNEQFF. The full variable domain, completed using reference TRBV5-1 and TRBJ2-1, is KAGVTQTPRYLIKTRGQQVTLSCSPISGHRSVSWYQQTPGQGLQFLFEYFSETQRNKGNFPGRFSGRQFSNSRSEMNVSTLELGDSALYLCASNGGNEQFFGPGTRLTVL.

The chain employs TRBV11-2 and TRBJ2-2; possibly TRBD2 for D (6 bases). V gave up 0 bases and J gave up 3 bases, with 14 bases separating them. The length of the CDR3 is 17 residues. Germline assignment: CDR1 SGHAT and CDR2 FQNNGV. The CDR3 here is CASSLEVVWEDTGELFF. CDR3 nucleotide sequence: TGTGCCAGCAGCTTAGAGGTTGTTTGGGAGGACACCGGGGAGCTGTTTTTT.

The chain is built from TRBV18 and TRBJ1-4; D possibly corresponds to TRBD1 (6 bases). V lost 0 bases to trimming and J lost 11 bases, with 19 bases between them. The CDR3 extends over 16 amino acids. Germline lookup yields CDR1 KGHSH and CDR2 LQKENI. The CDR3 region has the DNA TGTGCCAGCTCACCACCTGGTAGTACAGGGCAGGGGAAACTGTTTTTT. Protein product: CASSPPGSTGQGKLFF.

This clone was counted between two and nine times. The J gene is TRBJ1-2, the V gene TRBV10-3; 7 positions match TRBD1. J lost 0 bases, V lost 4 bases, and 5 bases had no gene match. Germline CDR1 reads ENHRY; CDR2 reads SYGVKD. The CDR3 runs 15 residues. CDR3 sequence (DNA): TGTGCCATCAGTGGGACAGGCCCATCTAACTATGGCTACACCTTC. Protein sequence: CAISGTGPSNYGYTF.

The chain carries TRBV20-1 and TRBJ1-2; a possible D gene is TRBD1 (5 bases). With 5 bases removed from V and 3 bases from J, the gap between germline ends came to 10 bases. In germline, CDR1 is DFQATT, CDR2 SNEGSKA (reference sequence). The CDR3 has 12 amino acids. The CDR3 reads CSASDRDYGYTF. CDR3 sequence (DNA): TGCAGTGCTTCAGACAGAGACTATGGCTACACCTTC.

This clone was observed a single time. This chain joins TRBV5-1 and TRBJ1-6; D uncertain. Germline CDR1 is SGHRS and CDR2 is YFSETQ. V was trimmed by 0 bases and J by 9 bases, leaving 10 bases between them. The CDR3 has 14 amino acids. CDR3 DNA sequence: TGCGCCAGCAGCTTGGTCTCCCGTGCTTCACCCCTCCACTTT. Its protein is CASSLVSRASPLHF. Variable domain in full (rest from reference TRBV5-1 and TRBJ1-6): KAGVTQTPRYLIKTRGQQVTLSCSPISGHRSVSWYQQTPGQGLQFLFEYFSETQRNKGNFPGRFSGRQFSNSRSEMNVSTLELGDSALYLCASSLVSRASPLHFGNGTRLTVT.

This clone was seen only a few times. The chain has TRBV10-3 and TRBJ1-2; 12 positions match TRBD1. Unmatched junction bases numbered 8, after V lost 6 bases and J lost 6 bases. CDR3 length equals 15 residues. From germline, CDR1 is ENHRY and CDR2 SYGVKD. The CDR3 nucleotides are TGTGCCATCAGGAGGGGGGACAGGGGGCTCGATGGCTACACCTTC. It encodes CAIRRGDRGLDGYTF.

The rearrangement links TRBV7-9 to TRBJ2-2, with D possibly being TRBD1 (6 bases). The germline V gene has CDR1 SEHNR and CDR2 FQNEAQ (reference sequence). The CDR3 is 15 amino acids. V shed 1 base and J shed 6 bases, with 12 bases lying between them. Here the CDR3 reads CASSLVAGDAGELFF. The CDR3 DNA reads as TGTGCCAGCAGCTTAGTGGCAGGGGATGCCGGGGAGCTGTTTTTT.

The V gene is TRBV19, the J gene TRBJ2-3, with 7 bases identical to TRBD2. The CDR3 totals 12 residues. V gave up 10 bases and J gave up 7 bases; unmatched junction bases: 8. CDR1 and CDR2 from the germline V gene are LNHDA and SQIVND (reference sequence). CDR3 sequence: CATKRDSNTQYF. CDR3 DNA sequence: TGTGCCACCAAGCGGGACTCGAATACGCAGTATTTT.

This chain connects TRBV7-3 to TRBJ2-1; either TRBD1 or TRBD2 may supply D (6 bases each). This CDR3 comprises 14 residues. CDR1 is SGHTA and CDR2 is FQGTGA in the germline V gene. V was shortened by 2 bases and J by 7 bases, with 12 bases between the two germline ends. CDR3 amino acids: CASSLYPGANEQFF. CDR3 nucleotide sequence: TGTGCCAGCAGCTTATACCCGGGGGCTAATGAGCAGTTCTTC. The full variable domain, completed using reference TRBV7-3 and TRBJ2-1, is GAGVSQTPSNKVTEKGKYVELRCDPISGHTALYWYRQSLGQGPEFLIYFQGTGAADDSGLPNDRFFAVRPEGSVSTLKIQRTERGDSAVYLCASSLYPGANEQFFGPGTRLTVL.

This clone has more than one count but fewer than ten. The genes are TRBV19 and TRBJ1-2; no definite D call. The V gene lost 3 bases and the J gene lost 0 bases, with 11 bases spanning the gap. CDR3 length: 15 amino acids. Looked up from germline, CDR1 is LNHDA and CDR2 is SQIVND (reference sequence). The CDR3: CASSIGETANYGYTF. The CDR3 bases are TGTGCCAGTAGTATCGGGGAGACCGCTAACTATGGCTACACCTTC.

The CDR3 protein is CASSLEASGGYEQYF. The CDR3 nucleotides are TGCGCCAGCAGCTTGGAAGCTAGCGGGGGCTACGAGCAGTACTTC. The chain has TRBV5-1 and TRBJ2-7, with 10 bases lining up with TRBD2. The CDR3 loop spans 15 amino acids. Germline V gene sequence: CDR1 SGHRS, CDR2 YFSETQ. The V and J ends lost 0 bases and 3 bases, in that order; junction bases with no gene match: 3.

The chain has TRBV25-1 and TRBJ1-1; D ambiguous. V lost 3 bases to trimming and J lost 2 bases, with 13 bases between them. Germline V lookup: CDR1 MGHDK, CDR2 SYGVNS. The CDR3 is 15 residues long. CDR3 region: CASSETGKGNTEAFF. In DNA, the CDR3 is TGTGCCAGCAGTGAGACGGGAAAGGGTAACACTGAAGCTTTCTTT.

J is TRBJ2-2 and V is TRBV30; 9 positions agree with TRBD1. This CDR3 spans 15 amino acids. V lost 3 bases to trimming and J lost 7 bases; unmatched junction nucleotides: 9. The germline V gene encodes CDR1 GTSNPN and CDR2 SVGIG (reference sequence). The CDR3 coding sequence is TGTGCCTGGAGCTTAGCACAGGGGGCGCGCGGGGAGCTGTTTTTT. Residues: CAWSLAQGARGELFF. Full variable domain (remainder filled in from reference TRBV30 and TRBJ2-2): SQTIHQWPATLVQPVGSPLSLECTVEGTSNPNLYWYRQAAGRGLQLLFYSVGIGQISSEVPQNLSASRPQDRQFILSSKKLLLSDSGFYLCAWSLAQGARGELFFGEGSRLTVL.

The chain carries TRBV4-3 and TRBJ1-2; 8 nucleotides align to TRBD1. This CDR3 comprises 16 residues. The germline gives CDR1 LGHNA, CDR2 YSLEER. The junction had 6 bases not matched to a gene; V was cut back by 3 bases and J by 0 bases. CDR3 sequence reads: CASSQSQGAPNYGYTF. The CDR3 nucleotides are TGCGCCAGCAGCCAGTCCCAGGGGGCGCCTAACTATGGCTACACCTTC.

This chain joins TRBV7-6 and TRBJ1-1; TRBD1 is a possible D gene (5 bases). With 1 base removed from V and 7 bases from J, the gap between germline ends came to 10 bases. The CDR3 sequence is 13 residues long. Germline values: CDR1 SGHVS, CDR2 FNYEAQ. CDR3 sequence reads: CASSLGGHDEAFF. The CDR3 DNA sequence: TGTGCCAGCAGCTTAGGGGGCCACGATGAAGCTTTCTTT.

Only a few counts were recorded for this clone. This chain connects TRBV29-1 to TRBJ2-7, with D perhaps matching TRBD1 or TRBD2 (5 bases each). This CDR3 contains 14 residues. Germline V gene lookup returns CDR1 SQVTM and CDR2 ANQGSEA. Trimming cost V 5 bases and J 2 bases, with 16 bases left between them. The CDR3 loop reads CSVPRAGRAYEQYF. The CDR3 nucleotides are TGCAGCGTTCCAAGGGCAGGGCGGGCCTACGAGCAGTACTTC.

V usage is TRBV3-1 and J usage is TRBJ1-4; D remains ambiguous. CDR3 size: 12 residues. CDR1 and CDR2 from the germline V gene are LGHDT and YNNKEL (reference sequence). Trimming left V 4 bases short and J 2 bases short, with 2 bases between. The CDR3 loop reads CASSRTNEKLFF. The CDR3 DNA reads as TGTGCCAGCAGCCGCACTAATGAAAAACTGTTTTTT.

The rearrangement joins TRBV11-1 to TRBJ2-1; 8 positions agree with TRBD1. CDR3 size: 16 residues. J lost 5 bases, V lost 1 base, and 7 bases had no gene match. Looked up from germline, CDR1 is SGHAT and CDR2 is FQDESV (reference sequence). CDR3 sequence (DNA): TGTGCCAGCAGCTTAGTAACCGGGACAGGTAACAATGAGCAGTTCTTC. Its protein product is CASSLVTGTGNNEQFF.

The gene calls are TRBV19 and TRBJ2-7, with D tentatively TRBD1 (6 bases). Germline values: CDR1 LNHDA, CDR2 SQIVND (reference sequence). V lost 3 bases and J 5 bases, leaving 17 bases between the germline ends. The CDR3 contains 15 residues. CDR3 DNA: TGTGCCAGTAGTATCAGGCAGGGGCCTGAGAACGAGCAGTACTTC. Residues: CASSIRQGPENEQYF. The whole variable domain, remainder taken from reference TRBV19 and TRBJ2-7, is DGGITQSPKYLFRKEGQNVTLSCEQNLNHDAMYWYRQDPGQGLRLIYYSQIVNDFQKGDIAEGYSVSREKKESFPLTVTSAQKNPTAFYLCASSIRQGPENEQYFGPGTRLTVT.

This clone was seen a handful of times. The chain links TRBV6-5 to TRBJ1-2, with a tentative D call TRBD1 (6 bases). Germline CDR1 is MNHEY and CDR2 is SVGAGI. Trimming took 0 bases from V and 3 from J, leaving 14 bases between them. The CDR3 covers 16 residues. The CDR3 DNA sequence: TGTGCCAGCAGTTACTCCGACGCCCCAGGGGACTATGGCTACACCTTC. This encodes CASSYSDAPGDYGYTF.

This clone was counted a few times. The V and J genes are TRBV11-2 and TRBJ2-1, with TRBD1 matching over 7 bases. CDR1 is SGHAT, CDR2 FQNNGV, per germline. With V trimmed by 3 bases and J by 0 bases, 2 bases remained unmatched. CDR3 length: 15 amino acids. This CDR3 reads CASSLGQSSYNEQFF. CDR3 coding DNA: TGTGCCAGCAGCTTGGGACAGAGCTCCTACAATGAGCAGTTCTTC. Complete variable domain (other parts from reference TRBV11-2 and TRBJ2-1): EAGVAQSPRYKIIEKRQSVAFWCNPISGHATLYWYQQILGQGPKLLIQFQNNGVVDDSQLPKDRFSAERLKGVDSTLKIQPAKLEDSAVYLCASSLGQSSYNEQFFGPGTRLTVL.

This clone was observed a handful of times. This rearrangement joins TRBV10-3 to TRBJ2-7; unclear D gene. The germline gives CDR1 ENHRY, CDR2 SYGVKD. The V end was cut by 11 bases, the J end by 7 bases, with 15 bases between. There are 11 residues in the CDR3. The CDR3 DNA is TGTGCCTCCAGCTTGGAGAGGGAGCAGTACTTC. As protein: CASSLEREQYF.